This is a list of T cell receptor beta chains from one sample in a study of T cells after yellow fever vaccination. TCRdb passed the 5' RACE reads through MiXCR, listing each CDR3 protein once. The table has more than 450,000 distinct CDR3 sequences, 21% seen once. This specimen consisted of PBMCs, obtained roughly 20 days after the first yellow fever vaccination. The receptors originated from a man younger than 35 who received the YFV17D yellow fever vaccine. Both conserved end residues are part of each CDR3. Each record gives: clone size, J gene, CDR3 length, D gene, V gene, CDR3 protein, CDR3 DNA. D genes are given only for firm matches. The listing skips clone size in some rows; elsewhere it reads once, few, many or a size class.

few TRBJ2-5 13 NA TRBV5-1 CASKLQGQETQYF TGCGCCAGCAAGTTACAGGGTCAAGAGACCCAGTACTTC
NA TRBJ2-2 16 NA TRBV7-9 CASSFALKRRTVELFF TGTGCCAGCAGCTTCGCGCTAAAAAGGAGGACCGTGGAGCTGTTTTTT
NA TRBJ2-2 14 NA TRBV6-5 CASSYRHSTGELFF TGTGCCAGCAGTTACCGACATAGCACCGGGGAGCTGTTTTTT
many TRBJ2-1 16 NA TRBV20-1 CSARPLAGDSYNEQFF TGCAGTGCCCGACCCCTGGCGGGCGATTCCTACAATGAGCAGTTCTTC
few TRBJ1-6 14 NA TRBV12-3/TRBV12-4 CASSSTVMNSPLHF TGTGCCAGCAGTTCGACAGTAATGAATTCACCCCTCCACTTT
NA TRBJ2-3 15 NA TRBV11-2 CASSFHTRYGDTQYF TGTGCCAGCAGCTTTCACACTCGGTACGGAGATACGCAGTATTTT
few TRBJ1-1 16 NA TRBV10-1 CASSELLFLRNTEAFF TGCGCCAGCAGTGAGTTGTTGTTTCTGCGGAACACTGAAGCTTTCTTT
few TRBJ2-5 18 NA TRBV11-2 CASSLEVRILAQRETQYF TGTGCCAGCAGCTTAGAGGTCCGGATTCTCGCCCAAAGAGAGACCCAGTACTTC
few TRBJ2-7 14 NA TRBV6-5 CASSYSYSSYEQYF TGTGCCAGCAGTTACTCGTACAGCTCCTACGAGCAGTACTTC
NA TRBJ2-7 15 TRBD2 TRBV27 CASARAGGLSYEQYF TGTGCCAGCGCGCGAGCGGGGGGCCTTTCGTACGAGCAGTACTTC
NA TRBJ2-1 11 NA TRBV2 CASSAGSEQFF TGTGCCAGCAGCGCCGGAAGTGAGCAGTTCTTC
NA TRBJ1-2 15 TRBD1 TRBV6-2/TRBV6-3 CASSGANRGPYGYTF TGTGCCAGCAGTGGTGCGAACAGGGGGCCCTATGGCTACACCTTC
many TRBJ2-2 15 TRBD2 TRBV20-1 CSAIAGGPDTGELFF TGCAGTGCGATAGCGGGGGGGCCCGACACCGGGGAGCTGTTTTTT
few TRBJ2-1 14 TRBD1 TRBV5-4 CASRTGQVASEQFF TGTGCCAGCCGTACGGGACAGGTCGCAAGTGAGCAGTTCTTC
few TRBJ1-2 13 TRBD1 TRBV9 CASSVAGQEGYTF TGTGCCAGCAGCGTAGCCGGACAGGAGGGCTACACCTTC
NA TRBJ2-1 12 NA TRBV7-2 CASSPLANEQFF TGTGCCAGCAGCCCACTTGCGAATGAGCAGTTCTTC
many TRBJ2-2 13 NA TRBV2 CATTRSGTGELFF TGTGCCACCACCCGGAGCGGGACCGGGGAGCTGTTTTTT
few TRBJ2-1 12 NA TRBV11-2 CASSPGSLQQFF TGTGCCAGCAGCCCCGGGTCCCTGCAGCAGTTCTTC
many TRBJ2-5 13 NA TRBV6-4 CASSPSPQETQYF TGTGCCAGCAGTCCCTCGCCCCAAGAGACCCAGTACTTC
few TRBJ2-7 11 NA TRBV20-1 CSAKTTYEQYF TGCAGTGCTAAGACTACGTACGAGCAGTACTTC
few TRBJ2-1 15 NA TRBV5-5 CASSIPGTNYNEQFF TGTGCCAGCAGCATCCCCGGGACGAATTACAATGAGCAGTTCTTC
few TRBJ2-3 12 NA TRBV11-2 CASSPDWNTQYF TGTGCCAGCAGCCCGGACTGGAATACGCAGTATTTT
few TRBJ2-7 14 NA TRBV3-1 CASSQGAPSYEQYF TGTGCCAGCAGCCAAGGGGCCCCATCCTACGAGCAGTACTTC
few TRBJ1-1 11 NA TRBV7-9 CASSFTSEAFF TGTGCCAGCAGCTTTACCTCTGAAGCTTTCTTT
NA TRBJ2-5 13 NA TRBV3-1 CASSPSTLETQYF TGTGCCAGCAGCCCCTCAACTCTTGAGACCCAGTACTTC
NA TRBJ2-1 15 NA TRBV9 CASSVVTQEANEQFF TGTGCCAGCAGCGTAGTAACCCAGGAGGCGAATGAGCAGTTCTTC
few TRBJ1-1 17 NA TRBV5-1 CASSSSLDSYMNTEAFF TGCGCCAGCAGCTCTTCCCTGGACAGTTACATGAACACTGAAGCTTTCTTT
few TRBJ2-7 13 NA TRBV12-3/TRBV12-4 CASSRTHPDEQYF TGTGCCAGCAGTCGAACGCATCCGGACGAGCAGTACTTC